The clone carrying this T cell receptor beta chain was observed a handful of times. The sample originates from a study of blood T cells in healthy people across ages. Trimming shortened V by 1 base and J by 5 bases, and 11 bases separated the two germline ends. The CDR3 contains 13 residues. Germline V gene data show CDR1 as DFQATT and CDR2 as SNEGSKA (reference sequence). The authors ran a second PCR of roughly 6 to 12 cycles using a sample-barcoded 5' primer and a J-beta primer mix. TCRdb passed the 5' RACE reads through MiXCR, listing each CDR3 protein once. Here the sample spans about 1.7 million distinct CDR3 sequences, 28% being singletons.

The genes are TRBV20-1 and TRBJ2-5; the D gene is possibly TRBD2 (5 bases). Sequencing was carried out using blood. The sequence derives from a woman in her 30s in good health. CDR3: CSARGGSLETQYF. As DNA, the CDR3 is TGCAGTGCTAGAGGAGGGAGCTTGGAGACCCAGTACTTC.